The T cell receptor beta chain under discussion was sequenced for a study of blood T cell repertoires in COVID-19. On the study more broadly: Researchers got acute and convalescent COVID-19 samples from the United States, Italy and Spain. Sample material is recorded as cDNA or gDNA derived from T cells, B-cell-depleted T cells, or PBMCs.

The germline CDR1 and CDR2 sequences are LGHDT and YNNKEL (reference sequence). CDR3 length equals 15 residues. V lost 4 bases, J lost 10 bases, and 14 bases stayed unmatched. Authors' methods: Estimates of nucleated cell counts were drawn from the amplification of reference gene primers. The repertoire was sequenced with immunoSEQ multiplex PCR; TCRdb's copy has only in-frame clones and lacks some. The V and J calls and clone size are taken from that table; D and trimming were inferred from the DNA. Of approximately 110,000 clones detected, 69% appear once; the ten largest clones hold about 6%. The chain employs TRBV3-1 (or the pseudogene TRBV3-2) and TRBJ2-3; 7 nucleotides agree with TRBD2. Sequenced sample: peripheral blood. This sequence was found in a man older than 75 with acute or convalescent COVID-19. The CDR3 sequence: CASSLRGLGWGSQYF. DNA of the CDR3: TGTGCCAGCAGCCTCCGTGGACTAGGATGGGGTTCGCAGTATTTT.